The 28 T cell receptor beta chains below all came from one sample that was sequenced in a study of cytomegalovirus exposure and HLA in healthy donors. Primers included in the PCR were 60 Vbeta and 13 Jbeta primers. Profiled with immunoSEQ multiplex PCR; TCRdb holds only in-frame clones, not every one. The sample consists of about 200,000 clones, 81% of them appearing once. The sequencing input was PBMCs. The receptors stem from a man aged 40-50 years in good health and CMV-seropositive.

The genes are TRBV27 and TRBJ2-2; 7 positions match TRBD2. CDR3 size: 16 residues. Germline values: CDR1 MNHEY, CDR2 SMNVEV (reference sequence). V lost 3 bases, J lost 6 bases, and 10 bases stayed unmatched. CDR3: CASSFRSGGPPGELFF. CDR3 nucleotide sequence: TGTGCCAGCAGTTTCCGGTCGGGAGGTCCCCCCGGGGAGCTGTTTTTT.

This chain links TRBV6-5 with TRBJ2-5, with 12 bases that match TRBD2. TRBJ2-7 matches the DNA end more closely, so the J call is doubtful. Germline V gene sequence: CDR1 MNHEY, CDR2 SVGAGI. This CDR3 region has 15 residues. In nucleotides, the CDR3 is TGTGCCAGCAGCACACTAGCGGGAGGAAGGTACGAGCAGTACTTC. Translation: CASSTLAGGRYEQYF.

The CDR3 spells CASRGDSPGTEAFF. CDR3 nucleotide sequence: TGTGCCAGCAGAGGGGACAGCCCGGGGACTGAAGCTTTCTTT. The chain recombines TRBV6-6 with TRBJ1-1; 7 bases align to TRBD1. The length of the CDR3 is 14 residues. The J segment lost 5 bases and the V segment lost 6 bases, leaving 9 bases of the junction unmatched. The germline V gene has CDR1 MNHNY and CDR2 SVGAGI (reference sequence).

The chain joins TRBV4-2 to TRBJ2-1; the match to TRBD2 covers 12 bases. The germline CDR1 and CDR2 sequences are LGHNA and YNFKEQ. J gave up 7 bases and V 0 bases, and 7 bases lay outside the gene matches. This CDR3 region has 17 residues. The CDR3 spells CASSQETSGGLGNEQFF. As DNA, the CDR3 is TGTGCCAGCAGCCAAGAAACTAGCGGGGGGTTGGGGAATGAGCAGTTCTTC.

The gene calls are TRBV5-4 and TRBJ2-6, with 8 bases identical to TRBD1. Germline CDR1 SGHNT, CDR2 YYREEE (reference sequence). The ends lost 4 bases at V and 2 bases at J; junction bases unmatched: 11. The CDR3 is 18 amino acids. The CDR3 DNA reads as TGTGCCAGCAGCCGACGAGCAGGGGGCCAAACTGGGGCCAACGTCCTGACTTTC. Amino acids: CASSRRAGGQTGANVLTF.

The chain is built from TRBV6-6 and TRBJ2-7; D is unclear. The germline gives CDR1 MNHNY, CDR2 SVGAGI (reference sequence). The V gene lost 7 bases and the J gene lost 0 bases, with 7 bases spanning the gap. The CDR3 spans 12 residues. CDR3 loop: CASNINSYEQYF. In DNA form, the CDR3 reads TGTGCCAGCAACATCAACTCCTACGAGCAGTACTTC.

This clone is a singleton in its sample. The chain employs TRBV4-3 and TRBJ2-7; 9 positions agree with TRBD2. The V gene end was trimmed by 1 base and the J gene end by 3 bases; junction bases not matched to a gene: 4. Germline-derived CDR1 and CDR2 are LGHNA and YSLEER. The CDR3 consists of 15 residues. The CDR3 DNA follows: TGCGCCAGCAGCCAAGTTTCTAGCGGGAACTACGAGCAGTACTTC. This gives the protein CASSQVSSGNYEQYF.

The rearrangement links TRBV11-2 to TRBJ1-2; 9 bases match TRBD1. CDR3 size: 14 residues. Trimming at V came to 5 bases and at J to 6 bases, leaving 7 bases not matched to a gene. Looked up from germline, CDR1 is SGHAT and CDR2 is FQNNGV. CDR3 DNA: TGTGCCAGCAGCAACAGGGGGCGTTACGATGGCTACACCTTC. It encodes CASSNRGRYDGYTF.

This chain joins TRBV28 and TRBJ1-2, with 9 bases lining up with TRBD1. The CDR3 has 17 residues. The V gene's germline CDR1 is MDHEN and CDR2 SYDVKM. V gave up 2 bases and J gave up 4 bases; unmatched junction bases: 11. The CDR3 DNA follows: TGTGCCAGCAGTTTAGAGGGACAGGGAGTTTTAAGCTATGGCTACACCTTC. Its protein is CASSLEGQGVLSYGYTF.

The chain joins TRBV6-1 to TRBJ2-2, with D unresolved. The CDR3 spans 15 residues. The ends were cut back, 4 bases at V and 5 bases at J, with 14 bases in the middle. Germline CDR1 is MNHNS and CDR2 is SASEGT. The CDR3 here is CASSVWADVTGELFF. The CDR3 DNA follows: TGTGCCAGCAGTGTCTGGGCAGACGTTACCGGGGAGCTGTTTTTT.

The sample holds one count of this clone. The chain employs TRBV5-8 and TRBJ2-3; D unresolved. V lost 0 bases, J lost 5 bases, and 13 bases lay in between. Germline CDR1 reads SGHTS; CDR2 reads YDEGEE. The CDR3 covers 15 residues. This CDR3 is CASSLAGLVEDTQYF. Here the CDR3 DNA reads TGTGCCAGCAGCTTGGCGGGTTTGGTGGAAGATACGCAGTATTTT.

This chain connects TRBV28 to TRBJ2-6, with 8 bases fitting TRBD1. The junction had 7 bases not matched to a gene; V was cut back by 4 bases and J by 2 bases. Germline V gene sequence: CDR1 MDHEN, CDR2 SYDVKM. CDR3 length equals 17 residues. In DNA, the CDR3 is TGTGCCAGCAGTTCGGGCAGGGGGCGGACTGGGGCCAACGTCCTGACTTTC. Amino acids: CASSSGRGRTGANVLTF.

V and J are TRBV29-1 and TRBJ2-2, with D possibly TRBD1 on 6 matching bases. The germline V gene has CDR1 SQVTM and CDR2 ANQGSEA. With 6 bases removed from V and 5 bases from J, the gap between germline ends came to 13 bases. The length of the CDR3 is 13 residues. Written as DNA, the CDR3 is TGCAGCGTAGCCCGGGACACGACCGGGGAGCTGTTTTTT. As protein: CSVARDTTGELFF.

This clone appeared a single time. This chain links TRBV5-1 with TRBJ2-7; TRBD1 matches 9 bases. The CDR3 sequence is 15 residues long. The V segment lost 1 base and the J segment 6 bases; nucleotides outside the gene matches: 8. Germline lookup yields CDR1 SGHRS and CDR2 YFSETQ. Here the CDR3 reads CASSLFGTGSFEQYF. In DNA, the CDR3 is TGCGCCAGCAGCTTGTTCGGGACAGGGTCGTTCGAGCAGTACTTC.

This chain uses TRBV6-6 with TRBJ1-1, with D perhaps matching TRBD1 (6 bases). The V end lost 5 bases, the J end lost 4 bases, and 11 bases lay between the germline ends. Germline CDR1 MNHNY, CDR2 SVGAGI (reference sequence). This CDR3 region has 13 residues. The CDR3 region has the DNA TGTGCCAGCAGTCCACAGGGTGGCACTGAAGCTTTCTTT. Protein product: CASSPQGGTEAFF.

This chain connects TRBV18 to TRBJ1-6, with 7 positions matching TRBD1. V trimming: 0 bases; J trimming: 7 bases; junction bases outside the gene matches: 15. CDR1 is KGHSH, CDR2 LQKENI, per germline. CDR3 length: 19 residues. CDR3 sequence reads: CASSPPGQSLVGKNSPLHF. The CDR3, as DNA: TGTGCCAGCTCACCACCGGGACAGTCGTTGGTGGGCAAGAATTCACCCCTCCACTTT.

A note on this clone: This same CDR3 is encoded by further DNA sequences in the sample. The chain employs TRBV19 and TRBJ1-5; the match to TRBD1 covers 9 bases. The CDR3 runs 15 residues. The junction had 1 base not matched to a gene; V was cut back by 3 bases and J by 1 base. Per germline, CDR1 LNHDA and CDR2 SQIVND (reference sequence). The CDR3 reads CASSIGQGSNQPQHF. The CDR3 coding sequence is TGTGCCAGTAGTATTGGACAGGGGAGCAATCAGCCCCAGCATTTT.

This chain links TRBV4-2 with TRBJ2-1, with D possibly TRBD1 on 5 matching bases. Germline values: CDR1 LGHNA, CDR2 YNFKEQ. Deletions cut 0 bases from V and 2 bases from J, with 11 bases between. This CDR3 comprises 16 residues. The CDR3 nucleotides read TGTGCCAGCAGCCAAGATTATCAGGGTACCTACAATGAGCAGTTCTTC. Its protein is CASSQDYQGTYNEQFF.

V usage is TRBV29-1 and J usage is TRBJ2-3; D may be TRBD2 (6 bases). The length of the CDR3 is 12 residues. In germline, CDR1 is SQVTM, CDR2 ANQGSEA. V lost 3 bases and J 3 bases, leaving 7 bases between the germline ends. CDR3 amino acids: CSVEEGTDTQYF. As DNA, the CDR3 is TGCAGCGTTGAGGAGGGGACAGATACGCAGTATTTT.

The rearrangement joins TRBV11-2 to TRBJ1-2; D unresolved. Trimming took off 0 bases at V and 4 bases at J, with 15 bases between the two ends. CDR1 is SGHAT, CDR2 FQNNGV, per germline. There are 16 residues in the CDR3. CDR3 amino acids: CASSLDRIYGGYGYTF. The CDR3 DNA sequence: TGTGCCAGCAGCTTAGATCGCATTTACGGAGGCTATGGCTACACCTTC.

J is TRBJ1-6 and V is TRBV7-6; the match to TRBD1 covers 8 bases. J lost 6 bases, V lost 0 bases, and 7 bases had no gene match. Per the germline V gene, CDR1 is SGHVS and CDR2 is FNYEAQ. This CDR3 is 17 amino acids long. The CDR3 spells CASSLAPGQGSNSPLHF. CDR3 DNA: TGTGCCAGCAGCTTAGCACCAGGACAGGGTAGTAATTCACCCCTCCACTTT.

This rearrangement joins TRBV23-1 to TRBJ2-7; 7 positions agree with TRBD2. TRBV23-1 is designated an ORF whose function remains uncertain. Trimming took 4 bases from V and 4 from J; bases not matched to a gene: 16. CDR3 length equals 17 residues. The CDR3 spells CASSLSHSGTILYEQYF. The CDR3 region has the DNA TGCGCCAGCAGTCTTTCCCACTCCGGGACTATCCTATACGAGCAGTACTTC.

Turning to this clone: One junction end does not reproduce the germline sequence, and a read error may be involved. This sample also contains other DNA sequences that code for the same CDR3. This chain uses TRBV7-9 with TRBJ1-1, with D uncertain. The CDR3 is 12 amino acids. Looked up from germline, CDR1 is SEHNR and CDR2 is FQNEAQ (reference sequence). CDR3 bases: TGTTCCAGCAGCCTCACGGGCACTGAAGCTTTCTTT. Its translation: CSSSLTGTEAFF.

The chain links TRBV10-3 to TRBJ2-1; D is possibly TRBD2 (6 bases). This CDR3 has 14 residues. Germline V lookup: CDR1 ENHRY, CDR2 SYGVKD. V lost 5 bases and J lost 5, with 13 bases in between. The CDR3 DNA follows: TGTGCCATCAGTACTAGCCCAAGCCACAATGAGCAGTTCTTC. Encoded protein: CAISTSPSHNEQFF.

In its sample, this clone was seen a few times. The chain uses TRBV2 and TRBJ2-7; TRBD1 might be the D (5 bases). CDR1 is SNHLY, CDR2 FYNNEI, per germline. With 3 bases removed from V and 2 bases from J, the gap between germline ends came to 14 bases. CDR3 length: 15 amino acids. CDR3 in amino acids: CASSDILDTAYEQYF. In nucleotides, the CDR3 is TGTGCCAGCAGTGACATCCTGGACACTGCCTACGAGCAGTACTTC.

V usage is TRBV2 and J usage is TRBJ2-4; TRBD1 is a possible D gene (8 bases). V lost 6 bases, J lost 0 bases, and 21 bases lay in between. The CDR3 covers 18 residues. Germline assignment: CDR1 SNHLY and CDR2 FYNNEI. DNA for the CDR3: TGTGCCAGCAGGGTCGGGACAGGCGGGGGAATAGCCAAAAACATTCAGTACTTC. Translated: CASRVGTGGGIAKNIQYF. Using reference TRBV2 and TRBJ2-4 for the parts outside the CDR3, the full variable domain is EPEVTQTPSHQVTQMGQEVILRCVPISNHLYFYWYRQILGQKVEFLVSFYNNEISEKSEIFDDQFSVERPDGSNFTLKIRSTKLEDSAMYFCASRVGTGGGIAKNIQYFGAGTRLSVL.

J is TRBJ1-2 and V is TRBV7-9, with TRBD1 matching 9 bases. The CDR3 length is 17 residues. CDR1 and CDR2 (germline): SEHNR, FQNEAQ (reference sequence). V lost 4 bases and J lost 4; bases outside the gene matches: 13. CDR3 DNA: TGTGCCAGCAGCTCCAGAAATAAGGGACAGGGAGCCTATGGCTACACCTTC. Protein: CASSSRNKGQGAYGYTF.

The chain joins TRBV4-3 to TRBJ1-5, with 8 bases lining up with TRBD1. Germline lookup yields CDR1 LGHNA and CDR2 YSLEER. The ends lost 2 bases at V and 0 bases at J; junction bases unmatched: 0. This CDR3 contains 15 residues. Here the CDR3 DNA reads TGCGCCAGCAGCCAAACAGGGGGTAGCAATCAGCCCCAGCATTTT. Its translation is CASSQTGGSNQPQHF.